This TCR beta chain was obtained from a study of shared clonotypes between healthy human individuals (dated by TCRdb to the early 2020s). For context, the study as a whole: A couple of women and a few men aged 18 to 49 years were included in the cohort. For each donor, CD4 naive and CD4 memory were each run on three plates, CD8 naive on two plates, and CD8 memory on one plate. The study deeply sequenced blood TCR repertoires of about 5 healthy adults to estimate repertoire size and the extent of clonotype sharing between individuals. To increase sequencing depth and limit assay-specific biases, different laboratories used diverse techniques to prepare libraries and sequence TCR repertoires. Leukapheresis yielded between about 0.85 and 9 billion PBMCs per donor.

This clone appeared a single time. No antigen is known for it. Within one base of it there is no much larger clone, and no base qualities were kept. Donors were healthy HIV-negative adults with no recently reported acute infections or vaccinations. Every donor was a Caucasian adult residing in Nashville, Tennessee, USA. Magnetic negative selection was used to enrich CD4+ T cells, after which naive cells were positively selected on CD45RA and the negative fraction became the memory subset. Blood was collected by leukapheresis, and PBMCs were isolated by Ficoll-Histopaque density gradient centrifugation and then cryopreserved in liquid nitrogen vapor phase. Analytical flow cytometry was used to check the purity and quantity of every magnetically sorted T cell population. Genomic DNA was isolated from every sorted fraction and measured by UV absorbance on a Nanodrop 2000c. TCR CDR3 regions were amplified from genomic DNA by multiplex PCR using the deep immunoSEQ assay. Genomic DNA extracted from each cell subset was distributed evenly over all wells of several immunoSEQ 96-well plates, and each plate served as one replicate. For sorted subsets, around 0.2 ug genomic DNA, equal to tens of thousands of T cell genomes, was loaded into each replicate PCR. The purified libraries were quantified using a Qubit 3.0 fluorometer, sized with a Bioanalyzer 2100, and then quantified again using the KAPA Library Quantification kit. Every immunoSEQ 96-well plate was sequenced on a separate single-read 150-cycle Illumina NextSeq 550 flow cell. The authors' analysis ran thus. Because only junctional sequences without quality scores were contained in the immunoSEQ output, filtering matching that applied to full-length reads could not be performed. Sequences were annotated with PyIR, a Python wrapper for IgBLAST v1.9, and V/J genes and CDR3 were assigned using IMGT germline references. Reads were removed for weak V/J assignments (E-value above 1e-6), missing CDR3, stop codons, out-of-frame junctions, or ambiguous translated residues. V3J clonotypes were defined as sequences sharing the same inferred V gene, J gene, and CDR3 amino acid sequence. To compute the percentage overlap between repertoires, the number of shared unique clonotypes was divided by the size of the smaller repertoire. Three approaches were used to assess repertoire richness: RTK rarefaction, the Chao1 estimator, and Recon v2.1 estimates of unobserved clonotypes. OLGA was used to compute generation probabilities for all TCRbeta clonotypes that the gDNA method yielded from several donors. TCRdb provides this immuneACCESS table in a form limited to in-frame rearrangements. Some clones are lacking; in checked studies, under half of them reflect an unresolved V gene, and why the rest are absent is not known. V and J calls and clone size are those listed in that table; D and trimming were worked out from the DNA. In this sample the table shows about 1.1 million clones, approximately 80% of which occur a single time. Around 0.61% of the sample lies in the top ten.

Summary of the overall study and its limitations: The genetic and exposure-history diversity represented was limited by the small number of donors. Only blood was sampled, and tissue TCR repertoires likely differ from those in blood. Larger estimated clonotype richness was generally found for naive subsets than for memory subsets. Clonotypes shared by all four sorted-subset donors showed higher generation probabilities than non-shared clonotypes. Rarefaction of sorted-subset datasets indicated incomplete sequencing despite the large sequencing depth. Around 5% of naive CD4, 3.5% of naive CD8, 2% to 2.5% of memory CD4, and 0.4% of memory CD8 clonotypes were shared across a few donors. Pairwise subsampling led to the expectation that sequencing depth would affect the degree of clonotype sharing among donors.

CDR1 and CDR2, per the germline V gene, are MNHEY and SVGAGI. From the cysteine up to the phenylalanine, the CDR3 has a length of 14 residues. This entry keeps only the CDR3 DNA: 42 bases, framed from base 1. V trim: 2 bases; J trim: 8 bases; unmatched bases: 8. This TCR was sampled from a man between 18 and 35 years old in good health. Some clones in this sample may be carry-over from other donors' samples. Specimen: memory CD4+ T cells from PBMCs. The cell subset or site label of this sample denotes: CD45RA-negative fraction. The rearrangement joined TRBV6-5 to TRBJ1-2; the junction holds 7 bases that match TRBD1. The CDR3 sequence is CASSYHTGEGGYTF. The nucleotide sequence is given as TGTGCCAGCAGTTACCATACAGGGGAAGGCGGCTACACCTTC.